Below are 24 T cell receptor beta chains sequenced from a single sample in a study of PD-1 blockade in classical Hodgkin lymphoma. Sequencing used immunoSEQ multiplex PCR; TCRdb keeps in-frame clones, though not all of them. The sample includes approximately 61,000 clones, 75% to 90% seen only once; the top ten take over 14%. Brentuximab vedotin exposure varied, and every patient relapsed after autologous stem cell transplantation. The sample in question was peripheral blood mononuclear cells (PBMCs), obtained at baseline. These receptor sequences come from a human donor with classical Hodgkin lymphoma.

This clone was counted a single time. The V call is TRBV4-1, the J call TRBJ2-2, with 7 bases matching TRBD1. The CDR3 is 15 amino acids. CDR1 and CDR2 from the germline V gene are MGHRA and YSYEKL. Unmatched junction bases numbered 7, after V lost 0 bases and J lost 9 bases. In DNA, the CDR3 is TGCGCCAGCAGCCAAGATGAGACAGGGCTATGGGAGCTGTTTTTT. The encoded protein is CASSQDETGLWELFF.

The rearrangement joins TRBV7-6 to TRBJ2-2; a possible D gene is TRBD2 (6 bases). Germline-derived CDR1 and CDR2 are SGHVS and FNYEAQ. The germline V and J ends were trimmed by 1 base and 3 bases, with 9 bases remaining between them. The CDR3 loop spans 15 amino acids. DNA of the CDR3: TGTGCCAGCAGCTTAGGGGACTCCTACACCGGGGAGCTGTTTTTT. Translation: CASSLGDSYTGELFF.

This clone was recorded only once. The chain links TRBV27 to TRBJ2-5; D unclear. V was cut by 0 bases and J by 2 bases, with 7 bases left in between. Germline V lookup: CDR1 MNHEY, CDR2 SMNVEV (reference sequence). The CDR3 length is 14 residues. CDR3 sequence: CASSLSTHQETQYF. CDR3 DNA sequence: TGTGCCAGCAGTTTATCCACTCATCAAGAGACCCAGTACTTC.

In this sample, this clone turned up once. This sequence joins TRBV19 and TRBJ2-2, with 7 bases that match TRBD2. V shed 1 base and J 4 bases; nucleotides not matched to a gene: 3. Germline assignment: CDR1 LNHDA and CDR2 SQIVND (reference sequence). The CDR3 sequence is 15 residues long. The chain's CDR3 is CASSIVREGTGELFF. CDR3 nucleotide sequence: TGTGCCAGTAGTATAGTTAGGGAGGGCACCGGGGAGCTGTTTTTT.

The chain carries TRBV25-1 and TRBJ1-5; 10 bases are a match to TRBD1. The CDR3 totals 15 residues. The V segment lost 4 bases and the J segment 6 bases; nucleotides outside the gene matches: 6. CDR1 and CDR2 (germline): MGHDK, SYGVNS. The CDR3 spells CASSGGTGVSQPQHF. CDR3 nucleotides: TGTGCCAGCAGTGGGGGGACAGGGGTGAGTCAGCCCCAGCATTTT. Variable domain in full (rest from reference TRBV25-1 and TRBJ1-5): EADIYQTPRYLVIGTGKKITLECSQTMGHDKMYWYQQDPGMELHLIHYSYGVNSTEKGDLSSESTVSRIRTEHFPLTLESARPSHTSQYLCASSGGTGVSQPQHFGDGTRLSIL.

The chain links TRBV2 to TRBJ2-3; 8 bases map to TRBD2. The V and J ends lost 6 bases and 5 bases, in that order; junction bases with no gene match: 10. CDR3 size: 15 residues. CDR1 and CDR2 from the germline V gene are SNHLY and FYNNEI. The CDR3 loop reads CASSLDGRGVDTQYF. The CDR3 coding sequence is TGTGCCAGCAGCCTAGATGGGCGGGGGGTAGATACGCAGTATTTT.

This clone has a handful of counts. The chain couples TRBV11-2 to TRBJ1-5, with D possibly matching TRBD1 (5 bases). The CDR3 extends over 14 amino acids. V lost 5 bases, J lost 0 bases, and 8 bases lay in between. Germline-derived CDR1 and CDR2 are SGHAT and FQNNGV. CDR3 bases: TGTGCCAGCAGCCGGGGCCTTAGCAATCAGCCCCAGCATTTT. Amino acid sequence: CASSRGLSNQPQHF. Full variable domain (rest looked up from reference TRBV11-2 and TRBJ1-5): EAGVAQSPRYKIIEKRQSVAFWCNPISGHATLYWYQQILGQGPKLLIQFQNNGVVDDSQLPKDRFSAERLKGVDSTLKIQPAKLEDSAVYLCASSRGLSNQPQHFGDGTRLSIL.

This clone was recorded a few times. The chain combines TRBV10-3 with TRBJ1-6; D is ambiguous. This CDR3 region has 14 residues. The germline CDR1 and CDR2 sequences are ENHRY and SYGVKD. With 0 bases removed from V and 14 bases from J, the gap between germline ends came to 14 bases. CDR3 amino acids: CAISESAGRGSLHF. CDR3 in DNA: TGTGCCATCAGTGAGTCGGCAGGTAGAGGATCCCTCCACTTT.

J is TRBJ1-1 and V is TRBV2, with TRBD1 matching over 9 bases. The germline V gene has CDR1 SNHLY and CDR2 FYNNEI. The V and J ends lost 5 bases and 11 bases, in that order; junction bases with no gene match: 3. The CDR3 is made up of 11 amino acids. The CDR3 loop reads CASSRDRVAFF. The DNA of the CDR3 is TGTGCCAGCAGTCGGGACAGGGTTGCTTTCTTT. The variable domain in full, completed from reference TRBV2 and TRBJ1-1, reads EPEVTQTPSHQVTQMGQEVILRCVPISNHLYFYWYRQILGQKVEFLVSFYNNEISEKSEIFDDQFSVERPDGSNFTLKIRSTKLEDSAMYFCASSRDRVAFFGQGTRLTVV.

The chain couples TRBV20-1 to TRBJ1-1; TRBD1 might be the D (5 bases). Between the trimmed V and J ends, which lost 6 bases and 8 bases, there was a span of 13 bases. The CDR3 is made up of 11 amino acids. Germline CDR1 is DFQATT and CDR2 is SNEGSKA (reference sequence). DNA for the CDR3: TGCAGTGCCCATAGACAGAAAGAAGCTTTCTTT. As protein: CSAHRQKEAFF.

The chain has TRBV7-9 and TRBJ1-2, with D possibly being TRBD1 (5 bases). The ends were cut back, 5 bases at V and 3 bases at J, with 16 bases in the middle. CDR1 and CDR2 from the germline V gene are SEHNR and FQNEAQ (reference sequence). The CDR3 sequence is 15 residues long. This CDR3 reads CASSVYRSGDYGYTF. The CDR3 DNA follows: TGTGCCAGCAGCGTTTACAGGTCGGGAGACTATGGCTACACCTTC.

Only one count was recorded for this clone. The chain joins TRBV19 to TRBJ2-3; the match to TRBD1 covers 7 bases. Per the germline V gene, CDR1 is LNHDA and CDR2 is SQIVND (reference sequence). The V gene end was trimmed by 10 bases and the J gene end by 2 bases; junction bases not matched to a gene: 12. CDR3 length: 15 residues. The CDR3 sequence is CATSLGQAITDTQYF. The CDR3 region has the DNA TGTGCCACCTCCCTCGGACAGGCGATCACAGATACGCAGTATTTT. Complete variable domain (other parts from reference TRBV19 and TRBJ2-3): DGGITQSPKYLFRKEGQNVTLSCEQNLNHDAMYWYRQDPGQGLRLIYYSQIVNDFQKGDIAEGYSVSREKKESFPLTVTSAQKNPTAFYLCATSLGQAITDTQYFGPGTRLTVL.

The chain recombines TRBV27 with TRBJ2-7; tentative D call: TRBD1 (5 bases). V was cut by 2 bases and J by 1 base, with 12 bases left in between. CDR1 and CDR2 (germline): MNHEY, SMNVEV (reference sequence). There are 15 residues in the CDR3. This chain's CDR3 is CASSLNGQGSYEQYF. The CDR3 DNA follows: TGTGCCAGCAGTTTAAATGGGCAGGGTTCCTACGAGCAGTACTTC.

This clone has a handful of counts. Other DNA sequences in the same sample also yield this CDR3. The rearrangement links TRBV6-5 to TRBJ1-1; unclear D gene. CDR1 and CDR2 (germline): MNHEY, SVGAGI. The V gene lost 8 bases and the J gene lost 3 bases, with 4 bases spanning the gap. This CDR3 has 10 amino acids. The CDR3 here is CASGDTEAFF. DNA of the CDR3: TGTGCCAGCGGGGACACTGAAGCTTTCTTT.

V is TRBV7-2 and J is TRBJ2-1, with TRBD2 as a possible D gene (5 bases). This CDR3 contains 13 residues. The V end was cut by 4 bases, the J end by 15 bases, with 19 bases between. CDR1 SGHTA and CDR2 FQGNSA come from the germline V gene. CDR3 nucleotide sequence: TGTGCCAGCAGCTCACCCAGGAGGATTGGCCCGTTCTTC. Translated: CASSSPRRIGPFF.

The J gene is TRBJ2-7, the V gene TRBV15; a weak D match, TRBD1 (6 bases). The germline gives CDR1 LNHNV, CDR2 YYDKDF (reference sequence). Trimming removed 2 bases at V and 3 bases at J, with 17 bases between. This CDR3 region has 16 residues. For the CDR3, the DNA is TGTGCCACCAGCAGAACGCCGCCTCGGGACAACTACGAGCAGTACTTC. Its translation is CATSRTPPRDNYEQYF.

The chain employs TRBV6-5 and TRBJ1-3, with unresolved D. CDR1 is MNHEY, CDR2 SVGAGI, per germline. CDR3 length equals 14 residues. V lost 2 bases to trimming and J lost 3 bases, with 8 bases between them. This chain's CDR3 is CASSYRENGNTIYF. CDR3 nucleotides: TGTGCCAGCAGTTACAGGGAAAATGGAAACACCATATATTTT.

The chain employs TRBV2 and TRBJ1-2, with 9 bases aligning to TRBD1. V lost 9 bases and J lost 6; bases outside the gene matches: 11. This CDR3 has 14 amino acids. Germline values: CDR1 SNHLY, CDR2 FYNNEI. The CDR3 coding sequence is TGTGCCAGACAGACAGGGGGGGTTTATGATGGCTACACCTTC. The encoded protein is CARQTGGVYDGYTF.

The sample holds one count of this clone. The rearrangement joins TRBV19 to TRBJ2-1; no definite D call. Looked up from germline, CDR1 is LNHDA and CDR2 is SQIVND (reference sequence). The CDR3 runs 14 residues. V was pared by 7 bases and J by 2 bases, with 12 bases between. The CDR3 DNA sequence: TGTGCCAGTAAGGTTGGGCAGCCCTACAATGAGCAGTTCTTC. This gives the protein CASKVGQPYNEQFF.

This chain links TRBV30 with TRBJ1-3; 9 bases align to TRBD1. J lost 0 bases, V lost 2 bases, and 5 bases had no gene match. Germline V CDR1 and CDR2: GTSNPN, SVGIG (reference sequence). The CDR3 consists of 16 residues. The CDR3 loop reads CAWSSGQGNSGNTIYF. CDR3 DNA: TGTGCCTGGAGTTCTGGACAGGGGAACTCTGGAAACACCATATATTTT.

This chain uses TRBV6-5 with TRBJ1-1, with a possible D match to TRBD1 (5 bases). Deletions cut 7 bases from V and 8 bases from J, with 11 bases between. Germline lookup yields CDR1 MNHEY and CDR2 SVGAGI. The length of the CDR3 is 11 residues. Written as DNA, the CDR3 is TGTGCCAGCATAAAGGGGCTAGAAGCTTTCTTT. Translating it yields CASIKGLEAFF.

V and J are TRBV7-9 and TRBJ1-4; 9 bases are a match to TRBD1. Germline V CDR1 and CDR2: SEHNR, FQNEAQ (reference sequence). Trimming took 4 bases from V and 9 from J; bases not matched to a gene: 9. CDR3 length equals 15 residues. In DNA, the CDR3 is TGTGCCAGCAGCTCCTGGACAGGGGCAATGAAAAAACTGTTTTTT. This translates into CASSSWTGAMKKLFF.

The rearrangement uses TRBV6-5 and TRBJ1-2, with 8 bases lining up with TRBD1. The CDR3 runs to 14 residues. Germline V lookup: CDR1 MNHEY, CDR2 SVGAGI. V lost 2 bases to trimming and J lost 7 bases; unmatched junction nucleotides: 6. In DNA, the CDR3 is TGTGCCAGCAGTTACGTACAGGGGGGTTCTGGCTACACCTTC. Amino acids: CASSYVQGGSGYTF.

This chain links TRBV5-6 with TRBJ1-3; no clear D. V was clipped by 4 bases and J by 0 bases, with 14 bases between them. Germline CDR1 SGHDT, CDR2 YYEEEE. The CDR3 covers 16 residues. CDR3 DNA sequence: TGTGCCAGCAGCCCTTCCCCCCTAAGCTCTGGAAACACCATATATTTT. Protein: CASSPSPLSSGNTIYF.